This T cell receptor (beta chain) comes out of a study of T cells in pancreatic ductal adenocarcinoma (dated by TCRdb to 2015 to 2018). Broadly, across the study: To learn about the adaptive T-cell response arising naturally, investigators profiled where tumor-infiltrating CD8+ T cells, together with suppressive cells, were located within resected pancreatic ductal adenocarcinoma, how abundant they were, and what qualities they showed. The paper's findings and limits, for the study overall: Comparisons of clonality between tumor and blood may be biased toward lower diversity because tumors are enriched in CD45RO+ effector T cells rather than naive T cells. No significant difference in T-cell clonality was found between tumor and blood, with mean clonality of approximately 0.11 in tumors and 0.072 in blood. More total productive templates and roughly 8-fold more unique clonotypes were found in blood samples than in tumor samples. Because inoperable disease is present at presentation in most pancreatic cancer patients, the resected cohort was biased toward the minority with early-stage disease.

Selected pancreatic ductal adenocarcinoma patients had undergone surgery without neoadjuvant therapy. Peripheral blood was collected in heparin tubes, and PBMCs were isolated by histopaque density gradient and cryopreserved in roughly 9.7% DMSO. Using the DNeasy Blood and Tissue Kit with Proteinase K and RNase treatment, genomic DNA was extracted from over 5 PBMC and nine or ten flash-frozen tumor specimens. A word on this clone: The antigen it binds to is not known. Per-base qualities were not stored, and no clone one base away is much larger.

TCR beta CDR3 regions were amplified from genomic DNA using the immunoSEQ hsTCRB kit. High-throughput TRB CDR3 sequencing was performed on an Illumina HiSeq system. The study's processing was this. The immunoSEQ software was used to analyze sequencing reads, and nonproductive sequences containing premature stops or frame-shifts were removed. To calculate repertoire clonality, Shannon entropy was normalized by log2 of the number of unique productive sequences, and that value was subtracted from one. TCRdb retrieved this table from immuneACCESS and kept in-frame rearrangements only. Not all clones are present; in checked studies, unresolved V genes account for under half, and no reason is known for the remainder. V and J calls and clone size are those listed in that table; D and trimming were worked out from the DNA. The sample table lists 15,000 to 20,000 clones, 88% of them with a count of one. 0.94% of the sample is in the top ten clones.

The sequencing sample was made of PBMCs. The clonotype originates from a human donor with pancreatic ductal adenocarcinoma.

The DNA is TGTGCCACTCGGAAGACAGGGGGGGGAGACACTGAAGCTTTCTTT. It codes for CATRKTGGGDTEAFF. The chain is made from TRBV10-3 and TRBJ1-1, with 9 junctional bases fitting TRBD1. Based on the germline V gene, the CDR1 and CDR2 sequences are ENHRY and SYGVKD. Unmatched junction bases come to 12, with V trimmed by 10 bases and J by 3 bases. Its CDR3 holds 15 amino acids, cysteine through phenylalanine. Only the CDR3 DNA is retained, 45 bases long and in frame from the first base.